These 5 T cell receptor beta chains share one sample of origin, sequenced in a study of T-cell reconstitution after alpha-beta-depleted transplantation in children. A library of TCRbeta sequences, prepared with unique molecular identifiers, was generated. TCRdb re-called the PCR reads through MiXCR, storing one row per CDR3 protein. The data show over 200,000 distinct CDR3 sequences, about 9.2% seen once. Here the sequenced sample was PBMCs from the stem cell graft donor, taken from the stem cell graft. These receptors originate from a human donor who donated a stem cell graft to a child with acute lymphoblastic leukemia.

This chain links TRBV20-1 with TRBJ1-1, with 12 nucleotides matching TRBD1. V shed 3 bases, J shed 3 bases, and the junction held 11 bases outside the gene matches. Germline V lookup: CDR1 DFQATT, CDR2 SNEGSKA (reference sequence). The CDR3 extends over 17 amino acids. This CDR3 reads CSARKPGQGAPDTEAFF. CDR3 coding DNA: TGCAGTGCTAGGAAGCCGGGACAGGGGGCGCCGGACACTGAAGCTTTCTTT.

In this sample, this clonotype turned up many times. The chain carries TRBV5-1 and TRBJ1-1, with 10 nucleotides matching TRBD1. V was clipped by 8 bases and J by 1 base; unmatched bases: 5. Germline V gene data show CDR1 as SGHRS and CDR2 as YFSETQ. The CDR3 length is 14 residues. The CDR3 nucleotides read TGCGCCAGTGACGGGACAGGGGAGAACACTGAAGCTTTCTTT. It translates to CASDGTGENTEAFF.

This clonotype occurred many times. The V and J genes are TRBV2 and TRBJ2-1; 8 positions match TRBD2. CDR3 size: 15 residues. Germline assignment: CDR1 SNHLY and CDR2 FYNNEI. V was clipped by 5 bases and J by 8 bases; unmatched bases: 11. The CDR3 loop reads CASSPQAGGSDEQFF. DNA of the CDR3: TGTGCCAGCAGTCCCCAGGCGGGGGGTTCAGATGAGCAGTTCTTC.

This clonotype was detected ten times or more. The CDR3 here is CASSSSGGGVNEQFF. The DNA for the CDR3 is TGTGCCAGCAGCTCTAGCGGGGGAGGGGTCAATGAGCAGTTCTTC. The V gene is TRBV6-5, the J gene TRBJ2-1, with TRBD2 matching 10 bases. There are 15 residues in the CDR3. CDR1 MNHEY and CDR2 SVGAGI come from the germline V gene. With 6 bases clipped from V and 6 bases from J, the junction kept 8 bases outside the gene matches.

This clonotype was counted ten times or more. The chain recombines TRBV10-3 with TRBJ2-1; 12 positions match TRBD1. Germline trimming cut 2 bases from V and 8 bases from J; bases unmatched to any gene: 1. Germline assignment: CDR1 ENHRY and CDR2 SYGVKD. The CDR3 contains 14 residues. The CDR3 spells CAISEGTGGYEQFF. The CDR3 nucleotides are TGTGCCATCAGTGAGGGGACAGGGGGCTATGAGCAGTTCTTC.